The present T cell receptor (beta chain) was sequenced within a study of cytomegalovirus exposure and HLA in healthy donors. Study summary: Unique TCRs numbering some 77 million, obtained from HLA-typed donors, made up an early data release.

This CDR3 comprises 15 residues. In germline, CDR1 is GTSNPN, CDR2 SVGIG (reference sequence). Whole-study results and caveats: Likely technical artifact: a cluster of highly shared sequence variants. Both high specificity and high sensitivity reportedly marked the classifier's diagnosis of cytomegalovirus status.

The PCR used 60 Vbeta and 13 Jbeta primers. The method was immunoSEQ multiplex PCR; TCRdb's version includes in-frame clones alone and lacks a portion of them. The sample totals tens of thousands of clones. On this clone: Its matching antigen is unknown. A junction end diverges from the germline sequence, so it may reflect a read error.

The chain employs TRBV30 and TRBJ1-5; 11 bases align to TRBD1. This TCR came from a male donor in good health and CMV-seronegative. Sequencing input: PBMCs. CDR3 sequence: CAGSAGTGGNQPQHF. The DNA of the CDR3 is TGTGCCGGGAGTGCCGGGACAGGGGGGAATCAGCCCCAGCATTTT.